What follows are 16 T cell receptor beta chains derived from one specimen sequenced in a study of T-cell memory formation after mild COVID-19. Each CDR3 protein gets one entry after TCRdb re-called the 5' RACE reads with MiXCR. The sample contains about 260,000 distinct CDR3 sequences, 16% of which appear only once. The sequenced material came from PBMCs or a T cell subset sorted from them (not recorded which). The origin of the receptors is a man between 18 and 29 years old who had mild COVID-19 (a few samples of this study predate the infection). Cell type and time point are not known.

V usage is TRBV20-1 and J usage is TRBJ2-1, with no clear D. The CDR3 is made up of 13 amino acids. CDR1 and CDR2 from the germline V gene are DFQATT and SNEGSKA (reference sequence). Trimming pared 1 base from V and 0 bases from J, leaving 4 bases between. In DNA form, the CDR3 reads TGCAGTGCTAGAGGAGGCTCCTACAATGAGCAGTTCTTC. Translation gives CSARGGSYNEQFF.

This clonotype turned up a few times. This rearrangement joins TRBV7-6 to TRBJ2-3, with D unclear. The CDR3 consists of 13 residues. Germline assignment: CDR1 SGHVS and CDR2 FNYEAQ. V was pared by 5 bases and J by 2 bases, with 8 bases between. CDR3 residues: CASSPQFTDTQYF. In nucleotides, the CDR3 is TGTGCCAGCAGCCCCCAATTCACAGATACGCAGTATTTT.

CDR3 in DNA: TGCGCCAGCAGCTTAGGAGGGGACTTCTACAATGAGCAGTTCTTC. As protein: CASSLGGDFYNEQFF. The rearrangement uses TRBV5-1 and TRBJ2-1; D is possibly TRBD2 (6 bases). The CDR3 is made up of 15 amino acids. V was trimmed by 2 bases and J by 3 bases, leaving 12 bases between them. The V gene's germline CDR1 is SGHRS and CDR2 YFSETQ.

Only a few counts were recorded for this clonotype. The chain has TRBV7-2 and TRBJ2-5; the match to TRBD2 covers 8 bases. The V and J ends lost 8 bases and 5 bases, in that order; junction bases with no gene match: 13. Germline CDR1 is SGHTA and CDR2 is FQGNSA. The CDR3 consists of 15 residues. The CDR3 sequence: CASQVRRGEGETQYF. CDR3 sequence (DNA): TGTGCCAGCCAAGTCAGGCGGGGGGAGGGTGAGACCCAGTACTTC.

The chain joins TRBV14 to TRBJ2-1; 8 bases align to TRBD1. With V trimmed by 1 base and J by 8 bases, 13 bases remained unmatched. The CDR3 extends over 17 amino acids. Per the germline V gene, CDR1 is SGHDN and CDR2 is FVKESK. This CDR3 is CASSQVKGPQGAYEQFF. CDR3 sequence (DNA): TGTGCCAGCAGCCAAGTCAAGGGGCCTCAGGGGGCCTATGAGCAGTTCTTC.

The J gene is TRBJ2-3, the V gene TRBV24-1; 12 bases map to TRBD2. The V gene end was trimmed by 7 bases and the J gene end by 2 bases; junction bases not matched to a gene: 6. This CDR3 spans 16 amino acids. Germline CDR1 reads KGHDR; CDR2 reads SFDVKD. The CDR3 loop is CATSQTSGRDTDTQYF. DNA of the CDR3: TGTGCCACCAGCCAGACTAGCGGGAGAGACACAGATACGCAGTATTTT.

The chain uses TRBV5-1 and TRBJ2-1, with a possible D match to TRBD2 (6 bases). Looked up from germline, CDR1 is SGHRS and CDR2 is YFSETQ. Trimming removed 0 bases from V and 6 bases from J, with 13 bases in between. The CDR3 length is 15 residues. The CDR3 spells CASSLGTSRPNEQFF. For the CDR3, the DNA is TGCGCCAGCAGCTTGGGTACTAGCCGTCCCAATGAGCAGTTCTTC.

This clonotype was seen a few times. The chain employs TRBV29-1 and TRBJ2-3; 8 bases align to TRBD2. The trim removed 4 bases at V and 2 bases at J, leaving 11 bases unmatched. CDR3 length: 16 amino acids. Looked up from germline, CDR1 is SQVTM and CDR2 is ANQGSEA. The CDR3 spells CSVGSFSGAYTDTQYF. The CDR3 bases are TGCAGCGTTGGGTCCTTTAGCGGGGCCTACACAGATACGCAGTATTTT.

This clonotype was observed once. The chain uses TRBV28 and TRBJ2-6, with D perhaps matching TRBD1 (5 bases). V lost 5 bases and J lost 0, with 23 bases in between. CDR3 length: 20 residues. Per germline, CDR1 MDHEN and CDR2 SYDVKM. The CDR3 region has the DNA TGTGCCAGCAGTCCGAGATTCCGAAGGCAGGGTATCTCTGGGGCCAACGTCCTGACTTTC. It codes for CASSPRFRRQGISGANVLTF.

This clonotype was detected a few times. The V and J genes are TRBV6-2 or TRBV6-3 and TRBJ2-3; D is ambiguous. This CDR3 is 13 amino acids long. Trimming took off 2 bases at V and 4 bases at J, with 7 bases between the two ends. Germline CDR1 is MNHEY and CDR2 is SVGEGT. The CDR3 DNA reads as TGTGCCAGCAGTTACCGGCTTCCAGATACGCAGTATTTT. It yields the protein CASSYRLPDTQYF.

This rearrangement joins TRBV29-1 to TRBJ2-3; TRBD1 agrees at 7 bases. The trim removed 8 bases at V and 2 bases at J, leaving 7 bases unmatched. Germline CDR1 SQVTM, CDR2 ANQGSEA. The length of the CDR3 is 13 residues. Written as DNA, the CDR3 is TGCAGCAACAGGGGCAGGACCACAGATACGCAGTATTTT. Translating gives CSNRGRTTDTQYF.

The rearrangement joins TRBV20-1 to TRBJ2-5; D gene ambiguous. Trimming took 0 bases from V and 2 from J, leaving 10 bases between them. In germline, CDR1 is DFQATT, CDR2 SNEGSKA (reference sequence). The CDR3 contains 14 residues. CDR3 sequence (DNA): TGCAGTGCTAGAGATGGAAGGCTACAAGAGACCCAGTACTTC. Translated, it gives CSARDGRLQETQYF.

This clonotype came up many times. This rearrangement joins TRBV4-1 to TRBJ1-5; D remains ambiguous. Germline CDR1 MGHRA, CDR2 YSYEKL. The CDR3 is 15 residues long. Trimming left V 5 bases short and J 5 bases short, with 16 bases between. The CDR3 region has the DNA TGCGCCAGCAGCTATCAAGGAGGGAGGGATCAGCCCCAGCATTTT. It encodes CASSYQGGRDQPQHF.

This rearrangement joins TRBV6-2 or TRBV6-3 to TRBJ1-6, with TRBD1 identical over 8 bases. Trimming took 2 bases from V and 9 from J; bases not matched to a gene: 3. CDR1 and CDR2 (germline): MNHEY, SVGEGT. The length of the CDR3 is 14 residues. CDR3: CASSYQGASSPLHF. The CDR3 DNA reads TGTGCCAGCAGTTACCAGGGGGCATCTTCACCCCTCCACTTT.

The V gene is TRBV2, the J gene TRBJ2-1, with D perhaps being TRBD1 or TRBD2 (7 bases each). This CDR3 has 17 amino acids. Per germline, CDR1 SNHLY and CDR2 FYNNEI. Trimming took 5 bases from V and 0 from J, leaving 17 bases between them. This CDR3 is CASSLRGGGGSYNEQFF. For the CDR3, the DNA is TGTGCCAGCAGTCTGAGAGGGGGCGGGGGCTCCTACAATGAGCAGTTCTTC.

The CDR3 region has the DNA TGTGCCACCAAGACTGGGGGTGCAACTAATGAAAAACTGTTTTTT. This encodes CATKTGGATNEKLFF. The rearrangement joins TRBV10-3 to TRBJ1-4; perhaps TRBD1 as D (5 bases). Trimming cost V 10 bases and J 0 bases, with 15 bases left between them. The CDR3 has 15 residues. Germline V CDR1 and CDR2: ENHRY, SYGVKD.